The sequence of this T cell receptor beta chain was determined in a study of Ad26.COV2.S vaccination and SARS-CoV-2 variants. Study-level background: In the study, Ad26.COV2.S was injected intramuscularly once, or twice 56 days apart.

Trimming took off 5 bases at V and 5 bases at J, with 17 bases between the two ends. This CDR3 has 15 amino acids. The V gene's germline CDR1 is MDHEN and CDR2 SYDVKM. Findings of the study overall: Overall T cell responses may have been underestimated by the analyses of TCR breadth and depth.

Assay used: immunoSEQ multiplex PCR; TCRdb lists only in-frame clones, some missing. The sample contains 500,000 or so clones, 87% of which appear only once. Treatment noted: some 20 received Ad26.COV2.S at low or high dose, single or two shots; 5 received placebo; per-sample allocation not given. Sampling happened 63 days after the first vaccine or placebo injection. Vaccination employed an Ad26 vector expressing the Wuhan-strain SARS-CoV-2 spike. For this clone: No antigen is known for it.

V gene TRBV28 combines with J gene TRBJ2-3, with D perhaps TRBD1 or TRBD2 (5 bases each). The sequence derives from a person aged 18 to 65 who received the Ad26.COV2.S COVID-19 vaccine or a placebo. Sample: peripheral blood, taken in a trial of Ad26.COV2.S vaccine versus placebo. The CDR3 DNA sequence: TGTGCCAGCAGTCACGACACCCGGGGCGGAGATACGCAGTATTTT. It encodes CASSHDTRGGDTQYF.